The entry below gives a single T cell receptor beta chain sequence along with its context. The data were taken from a study of blood T cell repertoires in COVID-19. Across the whole study: From the United States, Italy and Spain came samples of acute and convalescent COVID-19. T cells, B-cell-depleted T cells, or PBMCs supplied cDNA or gDNA.

Original processing methods: The authors estimated nucleated cell counts from reference gene primer amplification. The table came from immunoSEQ multiplex PCR; TCRdb's copy has only in-frame clones and leaves some out. Clone size and the V and J calls come from that table; the DNA yielded D and trimming. The data contain fewer than 70,000 clones, 85% of them singletons. There are 15 residues in the CDR3. The V end lost 1 base, the J end lost 7 bases, and 19 bases lay between the germline ends. Germline lookup yields CDR1 GTSNPN and CDR2 SVGIG (reference sequence). V usage is TRBV30 and J usage is TRBJ1-1; tentatively, D is TRBD1 (5 bases). The TCR originated in a man older than 75 with acute or convalescent COVID-19. What was sequenced was peripheral blood. In DNA, the CDR3 is TGTGCCTGGAGTGGGCGGGGGGTGAGCTCCTTTGAAGCTTTCTTT. This encodes CAWSGRGVSSFEAFF.